This entry lists 23 T cell receptor beta chains sequenced from one sample in a study of T cells in severe cutaneous drug reactions. The patients sequenced had a carbamazepine-induced Stevens-Johnson syndrome or toxic epidermal necrolysis reaction. The iRepertoire multiplex PCR system with TCR subtype-specific primers built both bulk and single-cell libraries. From the multiplex PCR reads, TCRdb lists one entry per CDR3 protein and no DNA. This listing includes about 2,500 distinct CDR3 sequences. Sequencing was performed on cells from a skin blister. These receptors were collected from a human donor with toxic epidermal necrolysis, a severe cutaneous drug reaction.

This chain uses TRBV29-1 with TRBJ2-1; TCRdb's D call of TRBD2 is untestable without DNA. The germline gives CDR1 SQVTM, CDR2 ANQGSEA. This CDR3 spans 13 amino acids. CDR3 loop: CSVTGTSWSEQFF.

The rearrangement uses TRBV6-6 and TRBJ2-7; TCRdb lists TRBD1, though no DNA is available to test this call. Germline lookup yields CDR1 MNHNY and CDR2 SVGAGI (reference sequence). This CDR3 is 14 amino acids long. The CDR3: CASSRTGTDYEQYF.

This clonotype registers large by frequency. J is TRBJ2-5 and V is TRBV24-1. CDR1 KGHDR and CDR2 SFDVKD come from the germline V gene. The CDR3 covers 13 residues. The CDR3 is CATSGPNQEAQYF.

By frequency, this clonotype is medium-sized. The rearrangement uses TRBV20-1 and TRBJ2-3; TCRdb's D gene call, TRBD1, goes unchecked for lack of DNA. The CDR3 sequence is 16 residues long. Germline lookup yields CDR1 DFQATT and CDR2 SNEGSKA (reference sequence). The CDR3 spells CSARGGGGGFTDTQYF.

The gene calls are TRBV20-1 and TRBJ2-1; TCRdb outputs TRBD2, but without DNA this stays unchecked. The CDR3 runs to 14 residues. CDR1 is DFQATT and CDR2 is SNEGSKA in the germline V gene (reference sequence). The CDR3 loop reads CSARASGRRNEQFF.

This chain joins TRBV5-4 and TRBJ1-2. The germline V gene has CDR1 SGHNT and CDR2 YYREEE (reference sequence). The CDR3 consists of 14 residues. CDR3 region: CASSFGSGDYGYTF.

The gene calls are TRBV2 and TRBJ2-7; absent DNA, TCRdb's TRBD1 call cannot be checked. Germline loops: CDR1 SNHLY, CDR2 FYNNEI. This CDR3 has 13 amino acids. CDR3 residues: CASNEMAGYEQYF.

The chain joins TRBV6-5 to TRBJ2-4; as DNA is missing, the TRBD2 call by TCRdb cannot be tested. From germline, CDR1 is MNHEY and CDR2 SVGAGI. CDR3 length: 14 residues. CDR3 protein: CASSSAIPGAIQYF.

The V and J genes are TRBV7-2 and TRBJ2-7; the D gene TCRdb calls, TRBD1, cannot be checked with no DNA. CDR3 length: 15 amino acids. Germline-derived CDR1 and CDR2 are SGHTA and FQGNSA. CDR3 residues: CASSLTPGWRSEQYF.

The V call is TRBV11-2, the J call TRBJ2-3; TCRdb designates TRBD1, a call that cannot be tested without DNA. The CDR3 runs to 15 residues. The germline CDR1 and CDR2 sequences are SGHAT and FQNNGV. The CDR3 loop reads CASSPPRVVTDTQYF.

The V call is TRBV6-5, the J call TRBJ2-3; there is no DNA to check the TCRdb D call of TRBD1. Germline V gene data show CDR1 as MNHEY and CDR2 as SVGAGI. CDR3 length: 12 residues. This CDR3 is CATMGGPDTQYF.

The CDR3: CASSATGGGAAEAFF. The genes are TRBV7-8 and TRBJ1-1; lacking DNA, the TRBD1 call made by TCRdb goes unchecked. The CDR3 sequence is 15 residues long. From germline, CDR1 is SGHVS and CDR2 FQNEAQ.

This clonotype is called large based on its frequency. The chain carries TRBV28 and TRBJ2-7; TCRdb gives TRBD2 as the D gene, but with no DNA this cannot be confirmed. CDR1 and CDR2 (germline): MDHEN, SYDVKM. The CDR3 is 14 residues long. The CDR3 region is CASKPGTSSYEQYF.

This clonotype registers large (0.1 to 1%) by frequency. The CDR3 sequence: CSVEDLGGWSSYNEQFF. The rearrangement links TRBV29-1 to TRBJ2-1; the D gene TCRdb calls, TRBD1, cannot be checked with no DNA. Germline loops: CDR1 SQVTM, CDR2 ANQGSEA. The length of the CDR3 is 17 residues.

The chain couples TRBV2 to TRBJ2-7. The CDR3 contains 15 residues. Germline CDR1 SNHLY, CDR2 FYNNEI. CDR3: CASREDRGNYYEQYF.

The V and J genes are TRBV2 and TRBJ2-7. Germline CDR1 is SNHLY and CDR2 is FYNNEI. The CDR3 consists of 12 residues. The CDR3: CASSRLLYEQYF.

CDR3 in amino acids: CASSLVSGAWDTEAFF. V gene TRBV5-4 combines with J gene TRBJ1-1. The CDR3 consists of 16 residues. Looked up from germline, CDR1 is SGHNT and CDR2 is YYREEE (reference sequence).

This chain uses TRBV2 with TRBJ2-7; TCRdb picks TRBD1, but there is no DNA to check that call. This CDR3 has 14 amino acids. Germline V gene data show CDR1 as SNHLY and CDR2 as FYNNEI. CDR3 loop: CASRVTGDIYEQYF.

The gene calls are TRBV9 and TRBJ2-3. The CDR3 extends over 15 amino acids. CDR1 and CDR2 (germline): SGDLS, YYNGEE. Here the CDR3 reads CASSPLESWTDTQYF. The full variable domain, in which reference TRBV9 and TRBJ2-3 provide the parts outside the CDR3, is DSGVTQTPKHLITATGQRVTLRCSPRSGDLSVYWYQQSLDQGLQFLIQYYNGEERAKGNILERFSAQQFPDLHSELNLSSLELGDSALYFCASSPLESWTDTQYFGPGTRLTVL.

The chain is built from TRBV30 and TRBJ2-7; the TRBD2 assignment by TCRdb is unverifiable without DNA. In germline, CDR1 is GTSNPN, CDR2 SVGIG (reference sequence). The CDR3 consists of 13 residues. The CDR3 reads CAWSPEWRGEQYF.

The V call is TRBV7-3, the J call TRBJ1-1. This CDR3 spans 13 amino acids. Germline CDR1 reads SGHTA; CDR2 reads FQGTGA. The CDR3 reads CASSLTGNTEAFF.

The rearrangement uses TRBV2 and TRBJ2-7. Germline V gene data show CDR1 as SNHLY and CDR2 as FYNNEI. There are 14 residues in the CDR3. The CDR3 spells CASSDMNRDYEQYF.

V and J are TRBV10-3 and TRBJ2-7; TCRdb's D gene call, TRBD1, goes unchecked for lack of DNA. From germline, CDR1 is ENHRY and CDR2 SYGVKD. CDR3 length: 17 amino acids. The CDR3 sequence is CAISDAREKGRSYEQYF.